What follows are 29 T cell receptor beta chains derived from one specimen sequenced in a study of cytomegalovirus exposure and HLA in healthy donors. TCRdb's copy holds only in-frame clones and misses some; the assay was immunoSEQ multiplex PCR. The profile covers about 360,000 clones, with around 86% appearing a single time and approximately 0.8% taken by the ten largest. The sample consisted of PBMCs. Receptors originate from a woman in her late teens or twenties in good health and CMV-seronegative.

As regards this clone: Other DNA sequences in the same sample also yield this CDR3. The chain carries TRBV7-6 and TRBJ2-7; 10 bases are shared with TRBD2. CDR3 length: 16 amino acids. Germline CDR1 and CDR2: SGHVS and FNYEAQ. After removal of 1 base from V and 0 bases from J, the junction contained 3 bases not matched to a gene. CDR3: CASSLGAGGSSYEQYF. The CDR3 nucleotides are TGTGCCAGCAGCTTAGGAGCGGGGGGGAGCTCCTACGAGCAGTACTTC.

The genes are TRBV2 and TRBJ1-6, with D perhaps matching TRBD1 (6 bases). V lost 6 bases, J lost 4 bases, and 13 bases lay in between. The CDR3 is 15 amino acids. Germline CDR1 and CDR2: SNHLY and FYNNEI. The DNA of the CDR3 is TGTGCCAGCAGGCTAAGGGGGTGGTATAATTCACCCCTCCACTTT. This codes for CASRLRGWYNSPLHF.

The V call is TRBV7-6, the J call TRBJ2-3; 7 nucleotides match TRBD2. CDR3 length: 15 residues. V was pared by 6 bases and J by 3 bases, with 9 bases of the junction left unmatched. In germline, CDR1 is SGHVS, CDR2 FNYEAQ. The CDR3 sequence: CASREAGLETDTQYF. DNA of the CDR3: TGTGCCAGCAGAGAAGCGGGGTTGGAAACAGATACGCAGTATTTT.

The rearrangement joins TRBV4-1 to TRBJ2-7; D possibly corresponds to TRBD1 (6 bases). Trimming pared 3 bases from V and 2 bases from J, leaving 14 bases between. Germline lookup yields CDR1 MGHRA and CDR2 YSYEKL. CDR3 length equals 15 residues. DNA for the CDR3: TGCGCCAGCAGCCAGCCCGGGACATACGCCTACGAGCAGTACTTC. Residues: CASSQPGTYAYEQYF.

This chain links TRBV5-4 with TRBJ1-1; D might be TRBD1 (5 bases). The ends were cut back, 3 bases at V and 7 bases at J, with 10 bases in the middle. The germline V gene encodes CDR1 SGHNT and CDR2 YYREEE (reference sequence). The CDR3 consists of 12 residues. CDR3 in amino acids: CASSSGTFEAFF. The CDR3 coding sequence is TGTGCCAGCAGCTCCGGGACTTTTGAAGCTTTCTTT. Full variable domain (outside the CDR3, taken from reference TRBV5-4 and TRBJ1-1): ETGVTQSPTHLIKTRGQQVTLRCSSQSGHNTVSWYQQALGQGPQFIFQYYREEENGRGNFPPRFSGLQFPNYSSELNVNALELDDSALYLCASSSGTFEAFFGQGTRLTVV.

V gene TRBV4-1 combines with J gene TRBJ2-5; 12 nucleotides match TRBD1. The CDR3 covers 14 residues. Germline V lookup: CDR1 MGHRA, CDR2 YSYEKL. V lost 5 bases, J lost 5 bases, and 3 bases stayed unmatched. The CDR3 DNA follows: TGCGCCAGCAGCGGGACAGGGGGCACGGAGACCCAGTACTTC. It specifies CASSGTGGTETQYF.

The chain recombines TRBV5-4 with TRBJ1-6; TRBD1 agrees at 9 bases. V lost 7 bases and J lost 7; bases outside the gene matches: 12. This CDR3 has 16 amino acids. Germline lookup yields CDR1 SGHNT and CDR2 YYREEE (reference sequence). The DNA for the CDR3 is TGTGCCAGCTACCAAGGGACCGGGACAGGGAATTCACCCCTCCACTTT. Translation: CASYQGTGTGNSPLHF.

This rearrangement joins TRBV5-6 to TRBJ1-1, with a weak D call TRBD1 (6 bases). Per germline, CDR1 SGHDT and CDR2 YYEEEE. The CDR3 totals 17 residues. Trimming left V 0 bases short and J 4 bases short, with 19 bases between. CDR3 region: CASSLAHAGGASTEAFF. Written as DNA, the CDR3 is TGTGCCAGCAGCTTGGCCCACGCGGGGGGCGCGAGCACTGAAGCTTTCTTT.

This chain connects TRBV5-1 to TRBJ2-3, with TRBD2 matching over 9 bases. J lost 4 bases, V lost 5 bases, and 8 bases had no gene match. The CDR3 totals 15 residues. The V gene's germline CDR1 is SGHRS and CDR2 YFSETQ. Written as DNA, the CDR3 is TGCGCCAGCAGTCGGACGGCGGGGGGGCCAGATACGCAGTATTTT. Translating gives CASSRTAGGPDTQYF. The full variable domain, rest sourced from reference TRBV5-1 and TRBJ2-3, is KAGVTQTPRYLIKTRGQQVTLSCSPISGHRSVSWYQQTPGQGLQFLFEYFSETQRNKGNFPGRFSGRQFSNSRSEMNVSTLELGDSALYLCASSRTAGGPDTQYFGPGTRLTVL.

This clone was seen once. The V call is TRBV30, the J call TRBJ2-5, with D perhaps TRBD2 (5 bases). Germline CDR1 is GTSNPN and CDR2 is SVGIG (reference sequence). The germline V and J ends were trimmed by 5 bases and 5 bases, with 9 bases remaining between them. CDR3 length: 11 amino acids. The CDR3 spells CAWGGWETQYF. The CDR3 coding sequence is TGTGCCTGGGGAGGATGGGAGACCCAGTACTTC.

This chain joins TRBV28 and TRBJ1-4, with a tentative D call TRBD1 (6 bases). The germline V and J ends were trimmed by 7 bases and 8 bases, with 17 bases remaining between them. This CDR3 is 14 amino acids long. Germline CDR1 MDHEN, CDR2 SYDVKM. DNA of the CDR3: TGTGCCAGCAAGCGAGGGGCGAGGGGGGAAAAACTGTTTTTT. Its translation: CASKRGARGEKLFF.

The chain is built from TRBV6-1 and TRBJ2-7; 9 bases map to TRBD2. J was trimmed by 0 bases and V by 2 bases; bases with no gene match: 8. Germline V gene sequence: CDR1 MNHNS, CDR2 SASEGT. The CDR3 length is 17 residues. CDR3 sequence reads: CASSERLAGYDSYEQYF. Written as DNA, the CDR3 is TGTGCCAGCAGTGAACGTCTAGCGGGGTACGACTCCTACGAGCAGTACTTC.

This chain connects TRBV2 to TRBJ1-1, with TRBD1 matching over 10 bases. Germline V gives CDR1 SNHLY, CDR2 FYNNEI. J was trimmed by 5 bases and V by 8 bases; bases with no gene match: 11. The CDR3 totals 15 residues. The CDR3 DNA sequence: TGTGCCAGCCTGAAGGAGGGACAGGGGAGTACTGAAGCTTTCTTT. Amino acid sequence: CASLKEGQGSTEAFF. Drawing the rest from reference TRBV2 and TRBJ1-1, the complete variable domain is EPEVTQTPSHQVTQMGQEVILRCVPISNHLYFYWYRQILGQKVEFLVSFYNNEISEKSEIFDDQFSVERPDGSNFTLKIRSTKLEDSAMYFCASLKEGQGSTEAFFGQGTRLTVV.

This sequence joins TRBV5-1 and TRBJ1-1; TRBD1 is a possible D gene (6 bases). The V gene's germline CDR1 is SGHRS and CDR2 YFSETQ. CDR3 length: 16 residues. Trimming took off 5 bases at V and 1 base at J, with 18 bases between the two ends. The CDR3 DNA sequence: TGCGCCAGCAGAACAACGGGCCCGGACAGGAACACTGAAGCTTTCTTT. It specifies CASRTTGPDRNTEAFF.

The chain links TRBV18 to TRBJ1-1; a weak D match, TRBD1 (6 bases). Per germline, CDR1 KGHSH and CDR2 LQKENI. The V gene lost 8 bases and the J gene lost 7 bases, with 11 bases spanning the gap. This CDR3 is 11 amino acids long. Here the CDR3 reads CASGQNREAFF. CDR3 coding DNA: TGTGCCAGCGGACAGAACCGTGAAGCTTTCTTT.

This CDR3 reads CASSPEVANSYEQYF. In DNA, the CDR3 is TGTGCCAGTAGCCCCGAGGTGGCAAATTCCTACGAGCAGTACTTC. The V gene is TRBV19, the J gene TRBJ2-7; D gene ambiguous. There are 15 residues in the CDR3. The germline V and J ends were trimmed by 6 bases and 1 base, with 16 bases remaining between them. Germline V gene sequence: CDR1 LNHDA, CDR2 SQIVND (reference sequence).

V usage is TRBV4-2 and J usage is TRBJ1-6; TRBD1 aligns across 8 bases. Trimming removed 2 bases from V and 7 bases from J; junction bases left unmatched: 1. The CDR3 extends over 14 amino acids. The germline gives CDR1 LGHNA, CDR2 YNFKEQ. CDR3 DNA: TGTGCCAGCAGCCAACAGGGGGCGAATTCACCCCTCCACTTT. Translation gives CASSQQGANSPLHF.

The chain uses TRBV7-6 and TRBJ2-1; 12 bases are a match to TRBD2. This CDR3 contains 20 residues. Germline lookup yields CDR1 SGHVS and CDR2 FNYEAQ. J lost 0 bases, V lost 1 base, and 10 bases had no gene match. The CDR3 protein is CASSLGPLTSGGNSYNEQFF. The CDR3 DNA is TGTGCCAGCAGCTTAGGACCACTGACTAGCGGGGGAAACTCCTACAATGAGCAGTTCTTC.

The chain carries TRBV9 and TRBJ2-7; tentatively, D is TRBD1 (6 bases). V was trimmed by 3 bases and J by 7 bases, leaving 11 bases between them. The germline V gene has CDR1 SGDLS and CDR2 YYNGEE. This CDR3 is built from 12 residues. CDR3 coding DNA: TGTGCCAGCAGCGCTACTGACAGGGAGCAGTACTTC. Translation gives CASSATDREQYF.

This clone was counted a single time. The J gene is TRBJ2-7, the V gene TRBV5-1, with 9 bases lining up with TRBD1. The CDR3 extends over 17 amino acids. Germline lookup yields CDR1 SGHRS and CDR2 YFSETQ. V gave up 4 bases and J gave up 1 base; unmatched junction bases: 12. The CDR3: CASSVVVMGQGSYEQYF. Here the CDR3 DNA reads TGCGCCAGCAGCGTCGTGGTAATGGGACAGGGTTCCTACGAGCAGTACTTC.

This clone has a handful of counts. The CDR3 reads CASRDRGQPQHF. The CDR3 DNA sequence: TGTGCCAGCAGGGACAGGGGTCAGCCCCAGCATTTT. The chain uses TRBV6-1 and TRBJ1-5, with 9 nucleotides matching TRBD1. V trimming: 6 bases; J trimming: 6 bases; junction bases outside the gene matches: 0. Germline V lookup: CDR1 MNHNS, CDR2 SASEGT. The CDR3 is 12 amino acids.

In its sample, this clone was seen a few times. The V call is TRBV6-5, the J call TRBJ2-7, with D possibly being TRBD1 (5 bases). CDR1 MNHEY and CDR2 SVGAGI come from the germline V gene. Trimming removed 5 bases at V and 2 bases at J, with 10 bases between. The CDR3 extends over 13 amino acids. CDR3 sequence: CASSEVGAYEQYF. CDR3 nucleotides: TGTGCCAGCAGTGAGGTAGGGGCCTACGAGCAGTACTTC.

This chain links TRBV27 with TRBJ2-6, with 9 positions matching TRBD2. CDR3 size: 18 residues. V lost 5 bases and J lost 1; bases outside the gene matches: 9. Germline V lookup: CDR1 MNHEY, CDR2 SMNVEV (reference sequence). CDR3: CASSPLAGGASGANVLTF. CDR3 coding DNA: TGTGCCAGCAGTCCACTGGCGGGAGGGGCATCTGGGGCCAACGTCCTGACTTTC. Using reference TRBV27 and TRBJ2-6 for the parts outside the CDR3, the full variable domain is EAQVTQNPRYLITVTGKKLTVTCSQNMNHEYMSWYRQDPGLGLRQIYYSMNVEVTDKGDVPEGYKVSRKEKRNFPLILESPSPNQTSLYFCASSPLAGGASGANVLTFGAGSRLTVL.

The chain couples TRBV10-2 to TRBJ2-7; 11 bases match TRBD1. Germline CDR1 and CDR2: WSHSY and SAAADI. Trimming at V came to 6 bases and at J to 1 base, leaving 11 bases not matched to a gene. The CDR3 runs to 17 residues. CDR3 sequence (DNA): TGCGCCAGCAGCTACGGACAGGGGGCTTTGGGATCCTACGAGCAGTACTTC. Its protein is CASSYGQGALGSYEQYF.

The chain carries TRBV27 and TRBJ2-5; 7 nucleotides align to TRBD1. V was pared by 5 bases and J by 2 bases, with 8 bases of the junction left unmatched. Germline-derived CDR1 and CDR2 are MNHEY and SMNVEV (reference sequence). This CDR3 is 15 amino acids long. The CDR3 DNA reads TGTGCCAGCAGTCCCGGGACAGTACCTCAAGAGACCCAGTACTTC. It is translated as CASSPGTVPQETQYF.

V and J are TRBV4-2 and TRBJ2-1; 9 nucleotides agree with TRBD1. The CDR3 is 16 residues long. J was trimmed by 4 bases and V by 2 bases; bases with no gene match: 6. Germline CDR1 reads LGHNA; CDR2 reads YNFKEQ. CDR3 sequence (DNA): TGTGCCAGCAGCCAACGGGACAGGGCTCTATACAATGAGCAGTTCTTC. It specifies CASSQRDRALYNEQFF.

CDR3 residues: CASSFTASGRIGEAKNIQYF. Written as DNA, the CDR3 is TGTGCCAGCAGTTTTACCGCTAGCGGGAGGATCGGGGAAGCCAAAAACATTCAGTACTTC. The chain has TRBV28 and TRBJ2-4, with TRBD2 matching over 11 bases. Per germline, CDR1 MDHEN and CDR2 SYDVKM. V was pared by 3 bases and J by 0 bases, with 13 bases of the junction left unmatched. The CDR3 spans 20 residues.

The rearrangement uses TRBV15 and TRBJ2-7, with 10 bases that match TRBD2. The CDR3 sequence is 16 residues long. CDR1 and CDR2 from the germline V gene are LNHNV and YYDKDF (reference sequence). V gave up 5 bases and J gave up 7 bases; unmatched junction bases: 14. The CDR3 spells CATSENRLAGVGEQYF. The CDR3 DNA reads TGTGCCACCAGCGAAAACCGGCTAGCGGGGGTGGGTGAGCAGTACTTC.

The CDR3 coding sequence is TGTGCCACCAGGTGGGGGGCCTACAATGAGCAGTTCTTC. Translating it yields CATRWGAYNEQFF. The V gene is TRBV15, the J gene TRBJ2-1; tentatively, D is TRBD2 (6 bases). From germline, CDR1 is LNHNV and CDR2 YYDKDF (reference sequence). The V gene lost 6 bases and the J gene lost 2 bases, with 8 bases spanning the gap. The CDR3 sequence is 13 residues long.